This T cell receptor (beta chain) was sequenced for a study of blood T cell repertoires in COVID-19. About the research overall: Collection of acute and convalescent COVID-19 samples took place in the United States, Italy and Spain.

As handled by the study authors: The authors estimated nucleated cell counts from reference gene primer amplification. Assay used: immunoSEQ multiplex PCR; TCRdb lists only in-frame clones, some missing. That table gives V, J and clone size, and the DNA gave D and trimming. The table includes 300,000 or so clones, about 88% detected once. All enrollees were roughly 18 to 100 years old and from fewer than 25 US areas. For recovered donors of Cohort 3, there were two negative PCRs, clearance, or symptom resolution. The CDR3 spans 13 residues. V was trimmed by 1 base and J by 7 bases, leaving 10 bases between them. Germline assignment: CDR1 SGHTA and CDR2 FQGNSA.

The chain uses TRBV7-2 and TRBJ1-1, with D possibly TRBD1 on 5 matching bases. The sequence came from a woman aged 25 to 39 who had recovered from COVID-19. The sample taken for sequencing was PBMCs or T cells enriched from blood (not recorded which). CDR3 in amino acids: CASSLGTTGEAFF. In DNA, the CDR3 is TGTGCCAGCAGCTTAGGGACCACAGGTGAAGCTTTCTTT.